This TCR beta chain is drawn from a study of blood T cell repertoires in COVID-19. Turning to the study itself: Sample material is recorded as cDNA or gDNA derived from T cells, B-cell-depleted T cells, or PBMCs.

The table came from immunoSEQ multiplex PCR; TCRdb's copy has only in-frame clones and leaves some out. The top ten clones hold just under 2% of a sample with 150,000 to 200,000 clones, just over 90% of them seen once. The CDR3 sequence is 15 residues long. V was pared by 7 bases and J by 1 base, with 8 bases of the junction left unmatched. Germline V CDR1 and CDR2: LNHDA, SQIVND (reference sequence). Material: peripheral blood. This TCR was recovered from a woman in her fifties or sixties with COVID-19, enrolled during active disease. The gene calls are TRBV19 and TRBJ2-3, with TRBD1 identical over 7 bases. CDR3 DNA sequence: TGTGCCAGTACCTCCGACAGGGACGGCACAGATACGCAGTATTTT. This sequence encodes CASTSDRDGTDTQYF.